This is a list of T cell receptor beta chains from one sample in a study of cytomegalovirus exposure and HLA in healthy donors. Method: immunoSEQ multiplex PCR; TCRdb's copy keeps in-frame clones and lacks some. This table has some 130,000 clones, just under 85% appearing once. Sequencing used PBMCs. These TCRs come from a woman in her 30s in good health and CMV-seronegative. CDR3s include the opening cysteine and the closing phenylalanine or tryptophan. A D gene is named only where the DNA matches it firmly. The size field is filled for only some rows; it gives once, few, many or a size class.

v_gene	d_gene	abundance	len	j_gene	CDR3nt	CDR3aa
TRBV6-1	-	-	14	TRBJ1-1	TGTGCCAGCAGTGAATGGCAGGGGCACACTGAAGCTTTCTTT	CASSEWQGHTEAFF
TRBV19	TRBD1	-	15	TRBJ1-2	TGTGCCAGTAGTATAGGGGACAGGGATAACTATGGCTACACCTTC	CASSIGDRDNYGYTF
TRBV30	TRBD1	few	14	TRBJ1-2	TGTGCCTGGAGTATGGACAGGTCTAACTATGGCTACACCTTC	CAWSMDRSNYGYTF
TRBV27	TRBD1	-	14	TRBJ1-2	TGTGCCAGCAGTAGCTCGGACAGGGGGCTTGGCTACACCTTC	CASSSSDRGLGYTF
TRBV19	TRBD1	-	15	TRBJ2-7	TGTGCCAGTAGCCTCAAACCGGGACAGGTGGGCGAGCAGTACTTC	CASSLKPGQVGEQYF
TRBV10-3	-	once	16	TRBJ2-1	TGTGCCATCAGTGAGTCGAGACAGATGACCAACAATGAGCAGTTCTTC	CAISESRQMTNNEQFF
TRBV5-1	-	-	16	TRBJ1-3	TGCGCCAGCAGCTTGGCCGAGTTAAACCCTGGAAACACCATATATTTT	CASSLAELNPGNTIYF
TRBV5-6	TRBD2	once	16	TRBJ2-2	TGTGCCAGCAGCTTCCAGCGGGGGCTTGGCACCGGGGAGCTGTTTTTT	CASSFQRGLGTGELFF
TRBV18	TRBD1	-	24	TRBJ1-5	TGTGCCAGCTCACCTATCTTCCCCCGGGACAGGGGGACGTTTGGGGGGTTGAGGAATCAGCCCCAGCATTTT	CASSPIFPRDRGTFGGLRNQPQHF
TRBV2	-	once	15	TRBJ1-5	TGTGCCAGCAGGTCGCGGGATTTAGGCGGTCAGCCCCAGCATTTT	CASRSRDLGGQPQHF
TRBV25-1	TRBD1	once	16	TRBJ2-3	TGTGCCACCACGCCGGGACAGGGGGGCCGCACAGATACGCAGTATTTT	CATTPGQGGRTDTQYF
TRBV7-3	-	once	17	TRBJ2-1	TGTGCCAGCAGCTTCGGGACTTCCCCTCTTGGGTACAATGAGCAGTTCTTC	CASSFGTSPLGYNEQFF
TRBV5-6	TRBD1	-	16	TRBJ1-4	TGTGCCAGCAGCTTGGCGGCAACAGGGGGGAATGAAAAACTGTTTTTT	CASSLAATGGNEKLFF
TRBV2	-	-	13	TRBJ2-2	TGTGCCAGCAAAGGGGTTTACACCGGGGAGCTGTTTTTT	CASKGVYTGELFF
TRBV15	TRBD1	-	17	TRBJ1-1	TGTGCCACCAGCAGAGACAGGGGGCCCGTTTGGCCGACTGAAGCTTTCTTT	CATSRDRGPVWPTEAFF
TRBV9	TRBD2	-	18	TRBJ2-5	TGTGCCAGCAGCGTAGGAGGTAGCGGGGGGGATACCCAAGAGACCCAGTACTTC	CASSVGGSGGDTQETQYF
TRBV19	-	-	13	TRBJ1-4	TGTGCCAGTAGTCGGACAGTGAATGAAAAACTGTTTTTT	CASSRTVNEKLFF
TRBV18	-	-	14	TRBJ2-7	TGTGCCAGCTCACCCGATTCTCAGGGGGGCGAGCAGTACTTC	CASSPDSQGGEQYF
TRBV6-5	-	-	13	TRBJ2-3	TGTGCCAGCAGTTATAGCATATCAGATACGCAGTATTTT	CASSYSISDTQYF
TRBV5-1	TRBD2	-	13	TRBJ2-1	TGCGCCAGCAGCAGCGGGGGTTACAATGAGCAGTTCTTC	CASSSGGYNEQFF
TRBV5-1	TRBD1	-	15	TRBJ1-4	TGCGCCAGCAGCTCCGAGGGGGCATCAAATGAAAAACTGTTTTTT	CASSSEGASNEKLFF
TRBV5-1	-	once	13	TRBJ2-7	TGCGCCAGCAGCTTGGGGAGCTCCTACGAGCAGTACTTC	CASSLGSSYEQYF
TRBV27	TRBD1	-	13	TRBJ1-2	TGTGCCAGCAGTGCCGGGACAGGATATGGCTACACCTTC	CASSAGTGYGYTF
TRBV1	-	once	17	TRBJ1-5	TGCACCAGCAGCCAATCCCCGGACAGGGGGAGCAATCAGCCCCAGCATTTT	CTSSQSPDRGSNQPQHF
TRBV5-1	TRBD1	-	15	TRBJ1-2	TGCGCCAGCAGCCAGCAGACAGGGGGCGGCTATGGCTACACCTTC	CASSQQTGGGYGYTF
TRBV29-1	-	-	12	TRBJ1-2	TGCAGCGCCCTACCGGGGGACTATGGCTACACCTTC	CSALPGDYGYTF
TRBV7-2	-	-	13	TRBJ2-5	TGTGCCAGCAGCTTTAACAGGGCGGAGACCCAGTACTTC	CASSFNRAETQYF
TRBV30	TRBD1	-	13	TRBJ2-7	TGTGCCTGGAGGGGACAGGGGGCTAACGAGCAGTACTTC	CAWRGQGANEQYF
TRBV5-6	TRBD1	-	14	TRBJ1-1	TGTGCCAGCAGGACTGACAGGGGGCGGTCTGAAGCTTTCTTT	CASRTDRGRSEAFF
TRBV4-1	-	-	13	TRBJ2-1	TGCGCCAGCAGCGTTGAGGAATTTGCTGAGCAGTTCTTC	CASSVEEFAEQFF
TRBV28	TRBD1	-	16	TRBJ1-2	TGTGCCAGCAGTCTCACTCAGGGACAGGGGGTCCACGGCTACACCTTC	CASSLTQGQGVHGYTF
TRBV5-1	-	-	16	TRBJ1-2	TGCGCCAGCAGCTTGGCCCGAACAGGGTCGGGCTATGGCTACACCTTC	CASSLARTGSGYGYTF
TRBV7-2	TRBD2	-	14	TRBJ2-3	TGTGCCAGCAGCCTGGGACTAGGCACAGATACGCAGTATTTT	CASSLGLGTDTQYF
TRBV30	TRBD2	few	14	TRBJ2-7	TGTGCCTGGAGTTTGGGAGCGGGGGTCCACGAGCAGTACTTC	CAWSLGAGVHEQYF
TRBV7-9	-	-	14	TRBJ1-2	TGTGCCAGCAGCTTACAGGGGCCCATGTATGGCTACACCTTC	CASSLQGPMYGYTF
TRBV9	-	few	16	TRBJ1-6	TGTGCCAGCAGCGTACTCCCAAGTGGAGGGGAATCACCCCTCCACTTT	CASSVLPSGGESPLHF
TRBV2	-	-	14	TRBJ1-4	TGTGCCAGCAGTACGACAGGCGGCTACGAAAAACTGTTTTTT	CASSTTGGYEKLFF
TRBV4-2	-	-	13	TRBJ2-7	TGTGCCAGCAGCCAAGATCGGGGCTACGAGCAGTACTTC	CASSQDRGYEQYF
TRBV13	TRBD2	-	16	TRBJ2-3	TGTGCCAGCAGCTCCGGACGGGGGGGAATTGGAGATACGCAGTATTTT	CASSSGRGGIGDTQYF
TRBV7-6	-	-	14	TRBJ2-3	TGTGCCAGCAGCTTAGAAGTTCGAGGAGATACGCAGTATTTT	CASSLEVRGDTQYF
TRBV7-2	TRBD1	once	15	TRBJ1-1	TGTGCCAGCAGCTCCCGGACAGGGGGAAGGACTGAAGCTTTCTTT	CASSSRTGGRTEAFF
TRBV7-2	TRBD2	-	17	TRBJ2-3	TGTGCCAGCAGCTTCGGGTGGCTAGCGGGGGGGGTAGATACGCAGTATTTT	CASSFGWLAGGVDTQYF
TRBV6-5	-	-	12	TRBJ1-2	TGTGCCAGCAGCCCAGGCAGTTGGGGCTACACCTTC	CASSPGSWGYTF